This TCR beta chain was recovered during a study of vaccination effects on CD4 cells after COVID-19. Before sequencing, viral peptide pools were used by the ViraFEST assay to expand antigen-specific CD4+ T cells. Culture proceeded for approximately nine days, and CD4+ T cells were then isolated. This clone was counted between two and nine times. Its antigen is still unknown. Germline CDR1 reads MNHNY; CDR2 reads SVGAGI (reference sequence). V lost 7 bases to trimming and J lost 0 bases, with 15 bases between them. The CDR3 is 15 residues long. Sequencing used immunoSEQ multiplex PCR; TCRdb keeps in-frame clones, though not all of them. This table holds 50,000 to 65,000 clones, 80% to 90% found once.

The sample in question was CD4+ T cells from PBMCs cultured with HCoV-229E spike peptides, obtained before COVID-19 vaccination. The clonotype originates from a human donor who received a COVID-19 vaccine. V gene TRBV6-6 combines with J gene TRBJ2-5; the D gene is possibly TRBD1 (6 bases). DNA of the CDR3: TGTGCCAGCAACAGGGCTAACCTCTACCAAGAGACCCAGTACTTC. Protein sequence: CASNRANLYQETQYF.